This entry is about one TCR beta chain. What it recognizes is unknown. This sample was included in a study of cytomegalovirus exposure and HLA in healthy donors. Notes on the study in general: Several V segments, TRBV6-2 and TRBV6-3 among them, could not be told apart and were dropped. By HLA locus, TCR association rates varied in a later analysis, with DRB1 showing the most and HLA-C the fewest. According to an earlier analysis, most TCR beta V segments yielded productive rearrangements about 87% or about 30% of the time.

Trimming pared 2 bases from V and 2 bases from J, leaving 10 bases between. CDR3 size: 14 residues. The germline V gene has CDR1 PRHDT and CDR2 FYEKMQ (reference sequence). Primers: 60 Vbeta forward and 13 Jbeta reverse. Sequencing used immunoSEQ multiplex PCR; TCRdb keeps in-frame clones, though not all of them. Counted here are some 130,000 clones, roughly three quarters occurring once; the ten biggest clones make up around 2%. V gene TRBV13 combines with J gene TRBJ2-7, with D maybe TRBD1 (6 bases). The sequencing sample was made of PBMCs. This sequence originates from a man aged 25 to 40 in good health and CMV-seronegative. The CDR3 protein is CASSLRDIAYEQYF. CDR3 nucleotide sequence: TGTGCCAGCAGCTTACGGGACATCGCCTACGAGCAGTACTTC.